These T cell receptor beta chains were read from a single sample in a study of vaccination and CD4 T cells after COVID-19. One entry per CDR3 protein results from TCRdb running MiXCR on the PCR reads. The sample consists of 20,000 to 25,000 distinct CDR3 sequences, roughly 50% of them appearing once. These TCRs are of unknown antigen specificity. The specimen sequenced was CD4+ T cells from blood, cultured in vitro. The receptors here all came from a human donor who had recovered from COVID-19. The CDR3 runs from the conserved cysteine through the conserved F or W. D genes are given only for firm matches. The size of a clone is reported for some rows only, either as once, few or many, or as a class for expanded clones.

TRBJ1-4,TRBV20-1,-,-,CSARAPKRDTNNEKLFF,TGCAGTGCTAGAGCCCCCAAACGGGACACCAATAATGAAAAACTGTTTTTT
TRBJ1-1,TRBV20-1,few,TRBD1,CSARDRGGVVTEAFF,TGCAGTGCTAGAGACCGAGGGGGCGTTGTTACTGAAGCTTTCTTT
TRBJ2-3,TRBV20-1,once,-,CSARGRGFTDTQYF,TGCAGTGCTAGGGGCCGAGGGTTCACAGATACGCAGTATTTT
TRBJ2-7,TRBV27,few,TRBD1,CASSGGTGPRGQYF,TGTGCCAGCAGTGGAGGGACAGGGCCCCGGGGGCAGTACTTC
TRBJ2-7,TRBV7-3,-,-,CASSGLGGGPQYF,TGTGCCAGCAGCGGATTAGGGGGGGGCCCGCAGTACTTC
TRBJ1-3,TRBV7-2,once,-,CASSGGATGNTIYF,TGTGCCAGCAGCGGGGGGGCAACTGGAAACACCATATATTTT
TRBJ1-2,TRBV19,-,TRBD1,CASSIPGTVYGYTF,TGTGCCAGTAGTATCCCCGGGACAGTCTATGGCTACACCTTC
TRBJ1-5,TRBV30,-,-,CAWSAGWGGNQPQHF,TGTGCCTGGAGTGCCGGGTGGGGGGGCAATCAGCCCCAGCATTTT
TRBJ1-5,TRBV19,-,-,CASSHTGTSQPQHF,TGTGCCAGTAGTCATACAGGAACCAGTCAGCCCCAGCATTTT
TRBJ2-5,TRBV24-1,few,TRBD1,CATSDPGQAQETQYF,TGTGCCACCAGTGATCCCGGACAGGCCCAAGAGACCCAGTACTTC
TRBJ1-5,TRBV12-3/TRBV12-4,few,-,CASSKQGGNQPQHF,TGTGCCAGCAGCAAACAGGGCGGCAATCAGCCCCAGCATTTT
TRBJ1-1,TRBV7-2,few,-,CASSPQTANTEAFF,TGTGCCAGCAGCCCGCAGACGGCGAACACTGAAGCTTTCTTT
TRBJ1-1,TRBV7-9,-,-,CASSFGQQDTEAFF,TGTGCCAGCAGCTTCGGACAGCAGGACACTGAAGCTTTCTTT
TRBJ1-1,TRBV14,once,-,CASSQWILYTFRNTEAFF,TGTGCCAGCAGCCAGTGGATATTGTATACCTTTCGGAACACTGAAGCTTTCTTT
TRBJ2-1,TRBV19,-,TRBD2,CASTAGLAVPGEQFF,TGTGCCAGTACCGCTGGACTAGCGGTTCCAGGGGAGCAGTTCTTC
TRBJ2-3,TRBV7-9,few,-,CASSLVADTQYF,TGTGCCAGCAGCTTAGTTGCAGATACGCAGTATTTT
TRBJ2-1,TRBV19,-,TRBD1,CASGWGQGLDNEQFF,TGTGCCAGTGGCTGGGGACAGGGGTTGGACAATGAGCAGTTCTTC
TRBJ1-6,TRBV3-1,-,-,CASSLLGDKSPLHF,TGTGCCAGCAGCTTACTGGGGGATAAATCACCCCTCCACTTT
TRBJ2-7,TRBV10-3,-,-,CAISESGTEGAYEQYF,TGTGCCATCAGTGAGTCAGGGACCGAGGGGGCCTACGAGCAGTACTTC
TRBJ2-5,TRBV20-1,-,-,CSARAGASRSFSETQYF,TGCAGTGCTAGAGCGGGGGCTAGCCGATCCTTCTCGGAGACCCAGTACTTC
TRBJ1-1,TRBV10-3,few,TRBD1,CAISVDRGKTEAFF,TGTGCCATCAGTGTTGACAGGGGGAAAACTGAAGCTTTCTTT
TRBJ2-2,TRBV7-3,-,TRBD2,CASSYRREGGELFF,TGTGCCAGCAGCTATCGGCGGGAGGGCGGGGAGCTGTTTTTT
TRBJ2-4,TRBV6-2/TRBV6-3,-,TRBD2,CASTDGLAGGLAKNIQYF,TGTGCCAGCACCGACGGACTAGCGGGAGGGCTAGCCAAAAACATTCAGTACTTC
TRBJ1-1,TRBV6-1,few,-,CASSVGGINTEAFF,TGTGCCAGCAGTGTCGGTGGCATTAACACTGAAGCTTTCTTT
TRBJ2-3,TRBV24-1,few,-,CATSDLSDMTDTQYF,TGTGCCACCAGTGATTTGTCTGACATGACAGATACGCAGTATTTT
TRBJ1-3,TRBV4-1,-,-,CASTAWPQGSTGNTIYF,TGCGCCAGCACCGCATGGCCCCAGGGGAGCACTGGAAACACCATATATTTT
TRBJ1-2,TRBV6-1,-,-,CASSRAGPGRLYGYTF,TGTGCCAGCTCTCGGGCAGGTCCAGGGAGGCTCTATGGCTACACCTTC
TRBJ2-1,TRBV4-2,-,TRBD2,CASSQTPTGLAGDSPFF,TGTGCCAGCAGCCAAACCCCGACGGGACTAGCGGGAGATTCCCCGTTCTTC
TRBJ2-2,TRBV7-3,-,TRBD1,CASSLTPQGANTGELFF,TGTGCCAGCAGCCTAACCCCCCAGGGGGCAAACACCGGGGAGCTGTTTTTT
TRBJ2-2,TRBV6-2/TRBV6-3,-,-,CASTRDSMPGELFF,TGTGCCAGCACCCGTGACTCAATGCCCGGGGAGCTGTTTTTT
TRBJ2-2,TRBV5-4,-,TRBD1,CASTGTGPTGELFF,TGTGCCAGCACCGGGACAGGGCCCACCGGGGAGCTGTTTTTT
TRBJ2-5,TRBV2,-,TRBD1,CASSEGTGGETQYF,TGTGCCAGCAGTGAAGGGACAGGGGGGGAGACCCAGTACTTC
TRBJ2-5,TRBV5-4,once,-,CASSSPGPKETQYF,TGTGCCAGCAGCTCCCCCGGGCCTAAAGAGACCCAGTACTTC
TRBJ1-5,TRBV6-1,-,TRBD1,CASAGQGAGGNQPQHF,TGTGCCAGCGCGGGACAGGGGGCCGGGGGCAATCAGCCCCAGCATTTT
TRBJ2-1,TRBV7-9,-,-,CASSMTGLGTNEQFF,TGTGCCAGCAGTATGACAGGCCTGGGCACAAATGAGCAGTTCTTC
TRBJ1-1,TRBV20-1,few,-,CSARMGMNTEAFF,TGCAGTGCTAGAATGGGGATGAACACTGAAGCTTTCTTT
TRBJ1-2,TRBV28,-,TRBD1,CASSSGTGWSGYTF,TGTGCCAGCAGTTCCGGGACAGGGTGGTCTGGCTACACCTTC
TRBJ2-1,TRBV11-3,few,TRBD2,CASSLVAGGSYNEQFF,TGTGCCAGCAGCTTAGTGGCGGGAGGGTCCTACAATGAGCAGTTCTTC
TRBJ1-2,TRBV6-2/TRBV6-3,-,TRBD1,CASSLLSGTGSNGGYTF,TGTGCCAGCAGTCTATTGTCCGGGACAGGGTCTAATGGCGGCTACACCTTC
TRBJ1-2,TRBV20-1,-,-,CSARDTANYGYTF,TGCAGTGCTAGGGACACCGCTAACTATGGCTACACCTTC
TRBJ2-7,TRBV14,-,TRBD2,CASSRGTSGITEQYF,TGTGCCAGCAGCCGAGGGACTAGCGGGATAACCGAGCAGTACTTC
TRBJ2-3,TRBV20-1,-,-,CSAMAIRSTDTQYF,TGCAGTGCTATGGCAATACGGAGCACAGATACGCAGTATTTT
TRBJ2-1,TRBV6-1,-,-,CASSATGYNEQFF,TGTGCCAGCAGTGCTACAGGGTACAATGAGCAGTTCTTC
TRBJ2-7,TRBV6-1,-,TRBD1,CASSRDRAHEQYF,TGTGCCAGCAGTAGGGACAGGGCCCACGAGCAGTACTTC
TRBJ1-1,TRBV20-1,few,-,CSAALTGNTEAFF,TGCAGTGCTGCCCTAACAGGGAACACTGAAGCTTTCTTT